The rows below give T cell receptor beta chains drawn from one sample of a study of T cell responses to AZD1222 COVID-19 vaccine. The protocol was immunoSEQ multiplex PCR, while the TCRdb copy is restricted to in-frame clones and leaves out a portion. This table holds about 140,000 clones, approximately 92% found once. Sequencing used peripheral blood, obtained 28 days after the second AZD1222 dose. These receptor sequences come from an adult who received the AZD1222 COVID-19 vaccine. CDR3s include the opening cysteine and the closing phenylalanine or tryptophan. The D gene is left open where the match is weak.

>TRBD2|TRBV19|TRBJ2-5
CASSADGRKMTSGETQYF
>NA|TRBV4-1|TRBJ1-4
CAAAGEKLFF
>NA|TRBV7-9|TRBJ1-5
CASSFNSNQPQHF
>NA|TRBV7-2|TRBJ2-1
CASTIDGAHSYNEQFF
>NA|TRBV11-1|TRBJ1-1
CASSRGPWERAEAFF
>TRBD1|TRBV7-3|TRBJ2-3
CASSLDRATDTQYF
>NA|TRBV4-1|TRBJ2-3
CASSQDSIFRAADTQYF
>NA|TRBV30|TRBJ1-2
CAWSDLGDYGYTF
>NA|TRBV7-2|TRBJ2-5
CASSLHETQYF
>NA|TRBV6-5|TRBJ1-1
CASSKGGTEAFF
>TRBD1|TRBV28|TRBJ1-2
CASTRDSWTWGGYTF
>TRBD1|TRBV5-1|TRBJ2-1
CASSPRQGRNEQFF
>NA|TRBV4-1|TRBJ1-2
CASSQDPGENYGYTF
>NA|TRBV24-1|TRBJ1-5
CATSERQPQHF
>NA|TRBV6-5|TRBJ1-4
CASSYQVRGTNEKLFF
>TRBD2|TRBV7-9|TRBJ2-1
CASSPRPSGGSYNEQFF
>NA|TRBV5-5|TRBJ2-7
CASSLGGGTYEQYF
>NA|TRBV2|TRBJ1-5
CASSGWGNQPQHF
>TRBD1|TRBV24-1|TRBJ1-6
CATSDSPSTTGTANSPLHF
>NA|TRBV20-1|TRBJ2-1
CSAPGWNEQFF
>TRBD1|TRBV5-4|TRBJ2-5
CATSAPTGQETQYF
>NA|TRBV5-1|TRBJ1-5
CASSFGVGNQPQHF
>NA|TRBV5-6|TRBJ1-2
CASSLRRNYGYTF
>NA|TRBV13|TRBJ1-4
CASSLRGPTLDEKLFF
>NA|TRBV5-4|TRBJ2-5
CASSLARGQPYQETQYF
>NA|TRBV19|TRBJ2-1
CASSINGGTPSVNEQFF
>NA|TRBV2|TRBJ1-1
CASSETMIFF
>TRBD1|TRBV28|TRBJ1-5
CASSRTGGNQPQHF
>NA|TRBV28|TRBJ1-5
CASSRHRVLIQPQHF
>TRBD2|TRBV6-5|TRBJ2-1
CASSRLAGSGGEQFF
>NA|TRBV5-5|TRBJ2-3
CASLVPNTDTQYF
>TRBD2|TRBV30|TRBJ2-7
CACLADYEQYF
>TRBD1|TRBV18|TRBJ1-3
CASSPDGQAGNTIYF
>NA|TRBV18|TRBJ2-7
CASRLSYEQYF
>TRBD1|TRBV5-1|TRBJ1-1
CASTFAGGRTEAFF
>TRBD1|TRBV7-9|TRBJ1-1
CASSKPGQLAFF
>TRBD1|TRBV18|TRBJ1-5
CASSSTGTGSRPQHF
>NA|TRBV12-3/TRBV12-4|TRBJ2-1
CASSLWIWNEQFF
>TRBD2|TRBV4-2|TRBJ2-3
CASSTLVGGGGTDTQYF
>NA|TRBV7-2|TRBJ1-2
CASSLGTFMSYTF
>NA|TRBV19|TRBJ1-6
CASSIPSYNSPLHF
>TRBD1|TRBV4-1|TRBJ1-2
CASSQDLWPRDSLVLSNYGYTF
>NA|TRBV9|TRBJ1-2
CASSVVLKDGYTF
>TRBD1|TRBV18|TRBJ2-7
CASSRDSGAYEQYF